This T cell receptor beta chain appears in the sequencing data of a study of T cell responses to AZD1222 COVID-19 vaccine (dated by TCRdb to the early 2020s). As for the study more broadly: TCR sequencing was performed for 230 to 250 trial participants, of whom some 200 were given two doses of AZD1222 and some 26 were given two doses of MenACWY control vaccine. Enrollment into the trials was organized by age into subgroups of 18-55, 56-69 and 70-plus years, and those subgroups contained approximately 150, 30 and 60 TCR-sequenced participants, respectively.

The CDR3 regions of human TCRbeta chains were analyzed by immunosequencing. In the source study's methods: Repertoire TCRs were checked for matches against a reference library of SARS-CoV-2-specific TCRs that had been generated using the MIRA antigen-specificity platform. Breadth meant the fraction of unique TCRs that were SARS-CoV-2-associated, whereas depth meant the fraction of total T cells that were SARS-CoV-2-associated. Using the MIRA data, each spike-specific TCR was assigned both to the spike region to which the TCR was reactive and to a CD4 or CD8 class. Log10-transformed breadth and depth values were compared by one-way ANOVA with Sidak's multiple comparisons tests. What TCRdb holds here is the immuneACCESS table cut down to in-frame rearrangements. Part of the clones is not present; checked against another copy, under half of the missing clones reflect an unresolved V gene, and the others are unexplained. That table is the source of V, J and clone size, and D and trimming were worked out from the DNA. This sample comprises around 84,000 clones, 70% to 90% of them detected only once. The ten biggest clones cover about 9.4% of the sample.

V drops 1 base and J drops 1 base, leaving 8 bases in between. CDR1 and CDR2 are drawn from the germline V gene: SGHRS, YFSETQ. Reading from cysteine to phenylalanine, the CDR3 counts 15 amino acids. The CDR3 DNA has 45 bases and is translated from base 1. General findings and caveats noted by the study authors: The whole spike protein was spanned by vaccine-associated CD4 TCRs, and dominant responses were seen in regions 160-218 and 743-854. Nearly half of unique spike-specific TCRs reportedly recognized epitopes outside regions mutated in the B.1.351 and B.1.1.7 variants. Conclusions about previously exposed vaccinees were limited because only a handful of AZD1222 recipients were SARS-CoV-2 seropositive at baseline. The 56-69-year group was small, and its depth increase did not reach significance, likely because of low power. Most participants were white British and females outnumbered males, and the authors suggested that clonal diversity may have been underestimated. No day 14 peak-response samples were available, so repertoires were characterized only after the peak T cell response. After two AZD1222 doses, both the breadth and the depth of spike-specific TCRs were significantly higher than at day 0 and than in MenACWY recipients.

The time point label corresponds to: about 28 days (+/-7) after the second vaccine dose. AZD1222 recipients given second doses at about 4 weeks or at about 12 weeks were pooled, since spike-specific TCR depth and breadth were not found to differ between the two schedules. Vaccinee samples were obtained from the UK trials COV001 and COV002, which included a single-blind randomized controlled phase 2/3 trial of AZD1222 (ChAdOx1 nCoV-19) in healthy adults. For TCRbeta chain sequencing, PBMC samples were collected from trial participants at day 0 and at day 28 after the second dose. In the case of this clone: Its antigen specificity is not known. There are no base qualities to consult, and no much larger clone falls within one base.

The rearranged chain carries TRBV5-1 and TRBJ2-2, with TRBD2 tentatively as D gene (6 bases match). The sample here was peripheral blood, taken 28 days after the second AZD1222 dose. This TCR derives from an adult who received the AZD1222 COVID-19 vaccine. Here the CDR3 is given as CASSLLRGNTGELFF. Here is the DNA: TGCGCCAGCAGCTTGTTGCGGGGGAACACCGGGGAGCTGTTTTTT.